The source of this T cell receptor beta chain is a study of CD8 T cells in ankylosing spondylitis. The germline V gene encodes CDR1 SGHRS and CDR2 YFSETQ. The CDR3 is made up of 14 amino acids. Deletions cut 4 bases from V and 5 bases from J, with 13 bases between. Each TCR beta library was made by quantitative 5'-RACE that incorporated molecular barcodes. MiXCR, run by TCRdb on the 5' RACE reads, gives a single entry per CDR3 protein. The table shows nearly 350,000 distinct CDR3 sequences, with over 12% occurring only once. Sequencing used blood, either unsorted or a sorted T cell fraction (not recorded which). This chain connects TRBV5-1 to TRBJ2-1, with D unclear. The clonotype was recovered from a male donor with ankylosing spondylitis or in good health (not recorded which). The CDR3 loop reads CASSLGPTHNEQFF. CDR3 coding DNA: TGCGCCAGCAGCCTCGGACCGACCCACAATGAGCAGTTCTTC.